This T cell receptor beta chain was obtained from a study of blood T cell repertoires in COVID-19. The table came from immunoSEQ multiplex PCR; TCRdb's copy has only in-frame clones and leaves some out. Seen here are under 150,000 clones, roughly 80% observed once, and the top ten hold approximately 5.8%. Germline V gene sequence: CDR1 LGHDT, CDR2 YNNKEL (reference sequence). V gave up 4 bases and J gave up 8 bases; unmatched junction bases: 18. The CDR3 runs 18 residues. The sequence came from a human donor in a cohort sampled during active COVID-19. The chain uses TRBV3-1 (or the pseudogene TRBV3-2) and TRBJ2-1; 9 nucleotides line up with TRBD1. The source material was peripheral blood. The CDR3 here is CASSPVGTGISDVYEQFF. The CDR3 DNA reads as TGTGCCAGCAGCCCTGTAGGGACAGGGATTAGTGATGTGTATGAGCAGTTCTTC.